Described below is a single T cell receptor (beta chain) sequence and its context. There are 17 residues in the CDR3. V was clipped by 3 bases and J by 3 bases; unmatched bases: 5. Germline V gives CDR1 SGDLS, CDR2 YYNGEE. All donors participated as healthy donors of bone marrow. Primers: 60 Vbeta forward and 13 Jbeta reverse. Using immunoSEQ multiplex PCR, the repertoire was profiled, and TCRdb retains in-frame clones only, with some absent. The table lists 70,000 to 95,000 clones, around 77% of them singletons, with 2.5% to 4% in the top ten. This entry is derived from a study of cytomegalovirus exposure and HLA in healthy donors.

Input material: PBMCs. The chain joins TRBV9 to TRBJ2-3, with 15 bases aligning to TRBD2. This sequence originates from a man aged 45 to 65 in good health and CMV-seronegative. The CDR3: CASSAGLAGGITDTQYF. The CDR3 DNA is TGTGCCAGCAGCGCCGGACTAGCGGGGGGGATTACAGATACGCAGTATTTT. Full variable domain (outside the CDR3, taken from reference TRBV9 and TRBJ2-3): DSGVTQTPKHLITATGQRVTLRCSPRSGDLSVYWYQQSLDQGLQFLIQYYNGEERAKGNILERFSAQQFPDLHSELNLSSLELGDSALYFCASSAGLAGGITDTQYFGPGTRLTVL.